This T cell receptor beta chain was sequenced in a study of CD8 T cells in ankylosing spondylitis. Library preparation for TCR beta used quantitative 5'-RACE with molecular barcodes. TCRdb re-analysed the 5' RACE reads in MiXCR, keeping a single row per CDR3 protein. The sample lists 110,000 to 150,000 distinct CDR3 sequences; roughly 8.8% were seen once. A few counts support this clonotype. Antigen: not known. The study's findings and limits: Disease-linked clones were reportedly significantly enriched in matched ankylosing spondylitis synovial fluid.

J gave up 5 bases and V 0 bases, and 6 bases lay outside the gene matches. The length of the CDR3 is 16 residues. From germline, CDR1 is MNHEY and CDR2 SVGEGT. The material sequenced was synovial fluid, either unsorted or a sorted T cell fraction (not recorded which). The J gene is TRBJ2-3, the V gene TRBV6-2 or TRBV6-3, with 9 bases fitting TRBD2. The source is a male donor with ankylosing spondylitis. CDR3 coding DNA: TGTGCCAGCAGTTACTCGTTCGCGGGAGGGCGAGATACGCAGTATTTT. This encodes CASSYSFAGGRDTQYF.